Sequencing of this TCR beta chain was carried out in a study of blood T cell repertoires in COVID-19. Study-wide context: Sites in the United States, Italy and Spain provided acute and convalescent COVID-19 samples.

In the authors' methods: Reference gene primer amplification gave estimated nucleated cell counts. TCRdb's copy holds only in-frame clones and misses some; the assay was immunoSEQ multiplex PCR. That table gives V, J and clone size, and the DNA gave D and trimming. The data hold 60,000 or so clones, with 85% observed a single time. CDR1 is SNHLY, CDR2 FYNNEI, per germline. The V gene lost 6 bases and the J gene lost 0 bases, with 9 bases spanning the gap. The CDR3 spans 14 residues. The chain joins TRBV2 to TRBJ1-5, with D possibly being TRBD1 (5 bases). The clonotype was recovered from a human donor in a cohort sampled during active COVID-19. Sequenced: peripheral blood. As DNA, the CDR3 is TGTGCCAGCAGAGGGACTTATAGCAATCAGCCCCAGCATTTT. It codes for CASRGTYSNQPQHF.